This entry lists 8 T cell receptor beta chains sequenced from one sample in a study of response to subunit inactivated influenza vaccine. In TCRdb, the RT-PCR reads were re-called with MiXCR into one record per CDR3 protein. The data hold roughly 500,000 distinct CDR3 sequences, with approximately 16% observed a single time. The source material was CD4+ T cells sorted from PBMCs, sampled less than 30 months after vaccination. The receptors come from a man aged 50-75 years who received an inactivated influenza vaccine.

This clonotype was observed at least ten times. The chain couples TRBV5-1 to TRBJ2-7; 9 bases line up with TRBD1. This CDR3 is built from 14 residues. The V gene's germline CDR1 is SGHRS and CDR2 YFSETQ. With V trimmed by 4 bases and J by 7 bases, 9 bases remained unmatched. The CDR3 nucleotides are TGCGCCAGCAGCCCTGTCGGACAGGGGAGAGAGCAGTACTTC. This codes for CASSPVGQGREQYF.

The CDR3 DNA is TGTGCCAGCAGCTTAGCTAGCGGAGATAACAATGAGCAGTTCTTC. It codes for CASSLASGDNNEQFF. The chain carries TRBV7-9 and TRBJ2-1, with a weak D call TRBD2 (6 bases). This CDR3 has 15 residues. The germline V and J ends were trimmed by 0 bases and 5 bases, with 11 bases remaining between them. Germline CDR1 and CDR2: SEHNR and FQNEAQ (reference sequence).

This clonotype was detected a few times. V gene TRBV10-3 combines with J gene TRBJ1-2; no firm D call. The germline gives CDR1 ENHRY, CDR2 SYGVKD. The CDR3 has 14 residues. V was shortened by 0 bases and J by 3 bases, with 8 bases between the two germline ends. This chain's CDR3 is CAISESPRDYGYTF. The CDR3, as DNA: TGTGCCATCAGTGAGTCACCTCGGGACTATGGCTACACCTTC.

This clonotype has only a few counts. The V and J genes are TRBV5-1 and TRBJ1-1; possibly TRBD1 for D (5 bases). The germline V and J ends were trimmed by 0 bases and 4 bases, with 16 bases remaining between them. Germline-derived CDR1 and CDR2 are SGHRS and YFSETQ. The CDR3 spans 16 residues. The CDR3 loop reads CASSLEPRDGGTEAFF. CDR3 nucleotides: TGCGCCAGCAGCTTGGAACCCAGGGATGGTGGCACTGAAGCTTTCTTT.

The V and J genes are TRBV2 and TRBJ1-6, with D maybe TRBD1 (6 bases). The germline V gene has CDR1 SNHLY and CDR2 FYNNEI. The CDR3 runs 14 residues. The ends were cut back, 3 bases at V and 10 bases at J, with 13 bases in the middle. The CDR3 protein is CASSDTGRGSPLHF. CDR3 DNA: TGTGCCAGCAGTGACACAGGGAGAGGATCACCCCTCCACTTT.

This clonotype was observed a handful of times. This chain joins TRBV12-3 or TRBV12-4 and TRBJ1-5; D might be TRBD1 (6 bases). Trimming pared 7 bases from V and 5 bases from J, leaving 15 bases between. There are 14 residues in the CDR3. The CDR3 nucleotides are TGTGCCAGCAAGTCGGGGGGCTGGTATCAGCCCCAGCATTTT. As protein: CASKSGGWYQPQHF.

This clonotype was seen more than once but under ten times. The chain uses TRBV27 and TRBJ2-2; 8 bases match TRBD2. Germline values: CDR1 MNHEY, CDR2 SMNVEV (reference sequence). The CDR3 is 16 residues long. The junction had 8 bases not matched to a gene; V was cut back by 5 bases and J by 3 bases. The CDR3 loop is CASSRLGGVDTGELFF. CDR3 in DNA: TGTGCCAGCAGTAGGCTCGGGGGGGTCGACACCGGGGAGCTGTTTTTT.

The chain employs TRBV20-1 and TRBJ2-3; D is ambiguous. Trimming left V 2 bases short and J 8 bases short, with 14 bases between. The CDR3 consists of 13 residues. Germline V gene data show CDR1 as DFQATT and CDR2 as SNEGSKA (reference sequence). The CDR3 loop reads CSARSQNPATQYF. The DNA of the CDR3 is TGCAGTGCTAGATCGCAAAACCCAGCTACGCAGTATTTT.